This entry features one T cell receptor beta chain sequence. Antigen specificity is unknown. Data came from immunoSEQ multiplex PCR; TCRdb stores just in-frame clones and leaves some out. This sample has around 23,000 clones, with roughly 95% found just once. This sample was included in a study of B cell selection in AIRE deficiency. General study results and limits: Shared Treg sequences were biased toward short CDR3s with few non-templated nucleotide insertions. About 30.6% of healthy-donor shared Treg TCRbeta sequences appeared in patient Tconv cells.

V was pared by 1 base and J by 4 bases, with 14 bases between. The CDR3 loop spans 17 amino acids. The germline gives CDR1 SGHVS, CDR2 FNYEAQ. CD4+CD127+ cells were sorted as the conventional CD4 T cells. Unrelated healthy donors provided the controls. The sequencing input was CD4+CD127+ conventional T cells sorted from PBMCs. This TCR derives from a human donor in good health. The chain has TRBV7-6 and TRBJ1-6; D unresolved. CDR3 loop: CASSLVPAGEYNSPLHF. Written as DNA, the CDR3 is TGTGCCAGCAGCTTAGTCCCTGCCGGGGAATATAATTCACCCCTCCACTTT.